Following are 23 T cell receptor beta chains from one sample sequenced in a study of tumor and adjacent non-tumor tissue in lung cancer. No cell sorting was done before RNA was extracted from the tissue. A modified ARM-PCR protocol with three rounds of nested PCR amplified TCRbeta. TCRdb analysed the multiplex PCR reads with MiXCR anew, one entry per CDR3 protein. The table shows approximately 79,000 distinct CDR3 sequences, with 61% occurring only once. The sample was lung tumor tissue. Receptors originate from a man in his sixties or seventies with non-small cell lung cancer.

V is TRBV28 and J is TRBJ2-1, with 12 nucleotides matching TRBD2. Germline CDR1 MDHEN, CDR2 SYDVKM. The CDR3 covers 18 residues. V shed 5 bases and J 1 base; nucleotides not matched to a gene: 9. CDR3 amino acids: CASSPPGLAGSSYNEQFF. The CDR3 nucleotides read TGTGCCAGCAGTCCGCCGGGACTAGCGGGTTCTTCCTACAATGAGCAGTTCTTC.

With respect to this clonotype: This CDR3 fails to terminate in the conserved phenylalanine or tryptophan, so it likely reflects a read error. The chain links TRBV5-5 to TRBJ2-5, with 7 bases that match TRBD2. This CDR3 comprises 12 residues. The V and J ends lost 7 bases and 9 bases, in that order; junction bases with no gene match: 9. Germline values: CDR1 SGHKS, CDR2 YYEKEE (reference sequence). CDR3 region: CASDGSAGAQYL. CDR3 in DNA: TGTGCCAGCGACGGTTCCGCGGGGGCCCAGTACCTC.

The rearrangement uses TRBV11-3 and TRBJ1-2, with D tentatively TRBD1 (5 bases). The germline V and J ends were trimmed by 6 bases and 13 bases, with 21 bases remaining between them. CDR3 length: 13 amino acids. Germline CDR1 reads SGHNT; CDR2 reads YENEEA. Here the CDR3 reads CASSFSGGVSCTF. CDR3 nucleotide sequence: TGTGCCAGCAGTTTTAGCGGGGGTGTGAGCTGCACCTTC. The variable domain in full, completed from reference TRBV11-3 and TRBJ1-2, reads EAGVVQSPRYKIIEKKQPVAFWCNPISGHNTLYWYLQNLGQGPELLIRYENEEAVDDSQLPKDRFSAERLKGVDSTLKIQPAELGDSAVYLCASSFSGGVSCTFGSGTRLTVV.

As to this clonotype: The junction does not match germline at one end; this may be a read error. CDR3 sequence reads: CASSLAAGWQGTQYF. The CDR3 DNA follows: TGCGCCAGCAGCTTGGCGGCAGGGTGGCAAGGGACCCAGTACTTC. The chain recombines TRBV5-1 with TRBJ2-5, with D perhaps matching TRBD1 (5 bases). There are 15 residues in the CDR3. Germline V gene sequence: CDR1 SGHRS, CDR2 YFSETQ.

In regard to this clonotype: This may be a read error: a much more frequent sequence differs by one nucleotide. The rearrangement uses TRBV5-6 and TRBJ1-3; D unclear. Germline loops: CDR1 SGHDT, CDR2 YYEEEE. This CDR3 has 13 residues. CDR3 nucleotides: TGTGCCAGCTGCTTGGGTCAGGGAAACACCATATATTTT. It specifies CASCLGQGNTIYF. The full variable domain, its missing parts supplied by reference TRBV5-6 and TRBJ1-3, is DAGVTQSPTHLIKTRGQQVTLRCSPKSGHDTVSWYQQALGQGPQFIFQYYEEEERQRGNFPDRFSGHQFPNYSSELNVNALLLGDSALYLCASCLGQGNTIYFGEGSWLTVV.

This clonotype was found a few times. This chain uses TRBV28 with TRBJ2-5, with TRBD2 matching over 7 bases. Germline V gene lookup returns CDR1 MDHEN and CDR2 SYDVKM. CDR3 length: 15 amino acids. Trimming at V came to 1 base and at J to 5 bases, leaving 7 bases not matched to a gene. Here the CDR3 reads CASSLLRSGGETQYF. CDR3 DNA sequence: TGTGCCAGCAGTTTATTACGGTCGGGGGGTGAGACCCAGTACTTC.

As for this clonotype: Since a much larger clone is just one base distant, this may be a read error. This chain links TRBV6-5 with TRBJ2-2; maybe TRBD2 (6 bases). The germline CDR1 and CDR2 sequences are MNHEY and SVGAGI. V was shortened by 8 bases and J by 8 bases, with 24 bases between the two germline ends. The CDR3 has 16 amino acids. The DNA of the CDR3 is TGTGCCAGCGAAAAGCTACCGGGAGAGAAACGGGGGGAGCTGTTTTTT. Amino acids: CASEKLPGEKRGELFF.

This clonotype was detected only once. The germline gene is not matched at one end of the junction; a read error may be the cause. This chain joins TRBV6-1 and TRBJ1-1, with a weak D call TRBD1 (6 bases). This CDR3 region has 15 residues. Germline V gene sequence: CDR1 MNHNS, CDR2 SASEGT. The CDR3 nucleotides are TGTGCCAGCAGCGCCCTGGGGGGCGCAGGCACTGAAGCTTTCTTC. Its protein product is CASSALGGAGTEAFF.

This clonotype has at least ten counts. V and J are TRBV30 and TRBJ2-7, with 9 positions matching TRBD1. Germline V gene sequence: CDR1 GTSNPN, CDR2 SVGIG (reference sequence). The CDR3 totals 14 residues. Trimming removed 2 bases from V and 5 bases from J; junction bases left unmatched: 7. In nucleotides, the CDR3 is TGTGCCTGGAGTAAGGGGACAGGGCTCAACGAGCAGTACTTC. Translation gives CAWSKGTGLNEQYF.

This clonotype was counted ten times or more. The chain is built from TRBV4-2 and TRBJ2-1; TRBD1 matches at 9 bases. Germline CDR1 reads LGHNA; CDR2 reads YNFKEQ. V dropped 1 base and J dropped 4; count of bases not matched to a gene: 2. The CDR3 runs 15 residues. The DNA for the CDR3 is TGTGCCAGCAGCCAAGTGGGACAGGGTTACAATGAGCAGTTCTTC. Its protein is CASSQVGQGYNEQFF.

Turning to this clonotype: Since a much larger clone is just one base distant, this may be a read error. The chain joins TRBV29-1 to TRBJ2-1; 7 bases are a match to TRBD2. The V gene end was trimmed by 7 bases and the J gene end by 5 bases; junction bases not matched to a gene: 5. The CDR3 totals 12 residues. Per germline, CDR1 SQVTM and CDR2 ANQGSEA. CDR3 bases: TGCAGCGGTCAGGGACTAAACAATGAGCAGTTCTTC. Protein: CSGQGLNNEQFF.

This clonotype has just one count. A read error is likely, as this CDR3 ends without the conserved phenylalanine or tryptophan. The J gene is TRBJ2-7, the V gene TRBV28; TRBD1 matches 8 bases. V lost 6 bases, J lost 0 bases, and 10 bases stayed unmatched. Per the germline V gene, CDR1 is MDHEN and CDR2 is SYDVKM. The length of the CDR3 is 16 residues. DNA for the CDR3: TGTGCCAGCAGCTCTTCATTGGGACAGGACTCCTACGAGCAGTACATC. Translating it yields CASSSSLGQDSYEQYI.

J is TRBJ2-1 and V is TRBV20-1; 13 bases fit TRBD2. V shed 1 base, J shed 5 bases, and the junction held 11 bases outside the gene matches. Germline V gene lookup returns CDR1 DFQATT and CDR2 SNEGSKA (reference sequence). The CDR3 covers 18 residues. CDR3 sequence (DNA): TGCAGTGCTAGAGGAGGGAGGACTAGCGGGAGCATGAACAATGAGCAGTTCTTC. The encoded protein is CSARGGRTSGSMNNEQFF.

CDR3 sequence reads: CACSSHGLATDTQYF. CDR3 in DNA: TGTGCCTGTAGTAGCCACGGACTAGCCACAGATACGCAGTATTTT. This chain connects TRBV6-6 to TRBJ2-3, with 8 bases lining up with TRBD2. Losses at the gene ends were 11 bases for V and 2 bases for J; bases not matched to a gene: 12. This CDR3 spans 15 amino acids. Germline CDR1 reads MNHNY; CDR2 reads SVGAGI (reference sequence).

For this clonotype: The missing conserved phenylalanine or tryptophan at the end of this CDR3 makes a read error likely. The DNA is left out, because the CDR3 cannot be placed on it with certainty; the CDR3 is given as TCRdb lists it. This chain connects TRBV11-3 to TRBJ1-1; the table gives TRBD1 as D, unverified against the DNA. Termini included, the CDR3 measures 16 amino acids. Germline V gene data show CDR1 as SGHNT and CDR2 as YENEEA. The chain's CDR3 is CVSSRSGTNMNTEAFL.

As regards this clonotype: A read error may explain this, as a much larger clone is one base away. The CDR3 nucleotides are TGTGCCAGGAGCTTTCCCCGAGGGGCCCAAGAGACCCAGTACTTC. As protein: CARSFPRGAQETQYF. The chain is built from TRBV5-6 and TRBJ2-5; D possibly uses TRBD1 or TRBD2 (5 bases each). Germline V lookup: CDR1 SGHDT, CDR2 YYEEEE. The CDR3 has 15 amino acids.

This rearrangement joins TRBV11-2 to TRBJ2-7; perhaps TRBD2 as D (5 bases). The germline CDR1 and CDR2 sequences are SGHAT and FQNNGV. This CDR3 has 14 amino acids. CDR3 nucleotides: TGTGCTGGCAGTCCCCGGAGGCGGACGGGCGAGCAGTACTTC. Translated: CAGSPRRRTGEQYF.

This clonotype has ten or more counts. The V gene is TRBV6-5, the J gene TRBJ2-3; D unclear. With 6 bases removed from V and 4 bases from J, the gap between germline ends came to 11 bases. The CDR3 runs to 13 residues. Looked up from germline, CDR1 is MNHEY and CDR2 is SVGAGI. CDR3 protein: CASSTDSPDTQYF. The CDR3, as DNA: TGTGCCAGCAGCACCGATTCGCCAGATACGCAGTATTTT.

This clonotype was seen repeatedly, ten times or more. V usage is TRBV6-5 and J usage is TRBJ2-5; D possibly corresponds to TRBD1 (6 bases). The CDR3 covers 15 residues. Germline V CDR1 and CDR2: MNHEY, SVGAGI. V dropped 3 bases and J dropped 0 bases, with 11 bases sitting between them. The chain's CDR3 is CASSYQGMYQETQYF. The CDR3 bases are TGTGCCAGCAGTTATCAGGGGATGTACCAAGAGACCCAGTACTTC.

A remark on this clonotype: This may come from a read error, since a much larger clone is one base off. The rearrangement joins TRBV10-3 to TRBJ2-1; no firm D call. Per germline, CDR1 ENHRY and CDR2 SYGVKD. The CDR3 loop spans 13 amino acids. The CDR3 nucleotides are TGTGCCAACAGTGACCCCCACTACAATGAGCAGTTCTTC. Translated: CANSDPHYNEQFF.

Notes on this clonotype: This may come from a read error, since a much larger clone is one base off. The chain uses TRBV29-1 and TRBJ1-2, with TRBD1 identical over 8 bases. V lost 5 bases and J lost 4; bases outside the gene matches: 12. There are 15 residues in the CDR3. The V gene's germline CDR1 is SQVTM and CDR2 ANQGSEA. As DNA, the CDR3 is TGCAGCGTTCCAAGGGCAGGGGGCGAGTTCTATGGCTACACCTTC. It translates to CSVPRAGGEFYGYTF.

The chain carries TRBV11-1 and TRBJ2-5; D is perhaps TRBD2 (5 bases). Germline V gene lookup returns CDR1 SGHAT and CDR2 FQDESV (reference sequence). There are 15 residues in the CDR3. The CDR3 sequence: CVGSPRDRVFETQYF. Here the CDR3 DNA reads TGTGTCGGCAGCCCCCGGGATAGGGTTTTTGAGACCCAGTACTTC.

This clonotype has more than one count but fewer than ten. V usage is TRBV28 and J usage is TRBJ2-4; 8 bases line up with TRBD2. The junction had 3 bases not matched to a gene; V was cut back by 5 bases and J by 0 bases. This CDR3 contains 15 residues. From germline, CDR1 is MDHEN and CDR2 SYDVKM. CDR3 nucleotide sequence: TGTGCCAGCAGTCGGGGGGGCGCAGCCAAAAACATTCAGTACTTC. Protein sequence: CASSRGGAAKNIQYF.